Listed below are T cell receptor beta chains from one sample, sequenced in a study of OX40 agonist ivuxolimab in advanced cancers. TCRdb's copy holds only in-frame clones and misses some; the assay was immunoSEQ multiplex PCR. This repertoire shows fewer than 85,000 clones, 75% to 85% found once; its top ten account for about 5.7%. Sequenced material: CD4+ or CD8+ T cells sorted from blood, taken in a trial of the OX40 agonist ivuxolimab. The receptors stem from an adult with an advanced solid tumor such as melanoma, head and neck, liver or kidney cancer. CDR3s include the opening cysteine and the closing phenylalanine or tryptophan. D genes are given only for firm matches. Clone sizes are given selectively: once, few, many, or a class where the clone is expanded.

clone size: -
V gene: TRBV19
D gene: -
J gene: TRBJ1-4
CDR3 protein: CASSIEARATNEKLFF
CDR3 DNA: TGTGCCAGTAGTATAGAGGCAAGGGCAACTAATGAAAAACTGTTTTTT

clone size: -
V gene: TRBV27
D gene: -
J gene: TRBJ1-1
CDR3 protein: CASSWRGVNTEAFF
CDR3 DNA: TGTGCCAGCAGTTGGAGGGGCGTGAACACTGAAGCTTTCTTT

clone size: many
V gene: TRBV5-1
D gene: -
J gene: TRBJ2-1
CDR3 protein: CASSLLEEQFF
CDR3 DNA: TGCGCCAGCAGCTTGTTGGAAGAGCAGTTCTTC

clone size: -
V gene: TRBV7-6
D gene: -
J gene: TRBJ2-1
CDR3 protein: CASSLVNNNEQFF
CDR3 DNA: TGTGCCAGCAGCTTAGTCAACAACAATGAGCAGTTCTTC

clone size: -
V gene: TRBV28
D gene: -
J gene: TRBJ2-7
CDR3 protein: CASPRTYEQYF
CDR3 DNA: TGTGCCAGCCCTAGGACCTACGAGCAGTACTTC

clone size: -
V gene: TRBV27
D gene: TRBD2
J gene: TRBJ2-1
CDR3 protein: CASLLRTSGNLEQFF
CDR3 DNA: TGTGCCAGCCTACTCCGGACTAGCGGGAACCTTGAGCAGTTCTTC

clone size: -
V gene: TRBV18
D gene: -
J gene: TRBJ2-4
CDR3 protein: CASSPGILDIQYF
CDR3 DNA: TGTGCCAGCTCTCCGGGGATATTAGACATTCAGTACTTC

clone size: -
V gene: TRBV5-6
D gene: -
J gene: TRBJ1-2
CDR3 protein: CASSLDSGTSNYGYTF
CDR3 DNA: TGTGCCAGCAGCTTGGATTCAGGGACGTCTAACTATGGCTACACCTTC

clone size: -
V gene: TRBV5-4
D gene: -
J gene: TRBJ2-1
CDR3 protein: CASSGRRQTYNEQFF
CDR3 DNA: TGTGCCAGCAGCGGCCGCAGACAGACCTACAATGAGCAGTTCTTC

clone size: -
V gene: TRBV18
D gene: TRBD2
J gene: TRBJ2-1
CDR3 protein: CASRPGLAGEQFF
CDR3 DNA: TGTGCCAGCCGACCGGGACTAGCGGGTGAGCAGTTCTTC